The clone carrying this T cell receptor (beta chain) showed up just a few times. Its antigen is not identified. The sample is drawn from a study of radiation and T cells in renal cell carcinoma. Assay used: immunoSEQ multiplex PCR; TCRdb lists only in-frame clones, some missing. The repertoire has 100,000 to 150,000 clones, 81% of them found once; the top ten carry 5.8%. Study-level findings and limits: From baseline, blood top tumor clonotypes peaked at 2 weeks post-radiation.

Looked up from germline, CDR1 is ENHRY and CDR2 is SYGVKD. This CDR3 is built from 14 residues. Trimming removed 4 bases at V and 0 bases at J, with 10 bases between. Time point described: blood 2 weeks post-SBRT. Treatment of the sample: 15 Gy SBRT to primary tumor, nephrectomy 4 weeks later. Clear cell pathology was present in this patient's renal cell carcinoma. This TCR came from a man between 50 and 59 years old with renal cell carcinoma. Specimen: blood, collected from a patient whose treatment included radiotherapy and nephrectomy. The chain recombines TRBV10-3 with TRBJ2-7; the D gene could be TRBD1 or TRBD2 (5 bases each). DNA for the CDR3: TGTGCCATCAGTGGTCGGGACGACTCCTACGAGCAGTACTTC. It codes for CAISGRDDSYEQYF.